This T cell receptor beta chain was sequenced for a study of blood T cell repertoires in COVID-19. Study overall: Spain, Italy and the United States supplied samples that represented acute and convalescent COVID-19. In each case, the material was cDNA or gDNA derived from T cells, B-cell-depleted T cells, or PBMCs.

Germline assignment: CDR1 SGHTA and CDR2 FQGNSA. The V and J ends lost 5 bases and 3 bases, in that order; junction bases with no gene match: 18. The CDR3 is 18 residues long. Original processing notes: Estimates of nucleated cell counts were drawn from the amplification of reference gene primers. The repertoire was sequenced with immunoSEQ multiplex PCR; TCRdb's copy has only in-frame clones and lacks some. V and J calls plus clone size are reproduced from that table; the DNA served to infer D and trimming. The table includes about 30,000 clones, 70% to 80% detected once. This chain uses TRBV7-2 with TRBJ2-5, with TRBD2 identical over 7 bases. The sequenced sample was peripheral blood. The clonotype was recovered from a woman in her 70s with acute or convalescent COVID-19. The CDR3, as DNA: TGTGCCAGCAGCGGCGGCGAGCGGGTCTACCGGGGGGAAGAGACCCAGTACTTC. Protein product: CASSGGERVYRGEETQYF.